These 22 T cell receptor beta chains were sequenced from one sample in a study of blood T cell repertoires in COVID-19. Repertoires were generated with immunoSEQ multiplex PCR, while TCRdb's copy carries only in-frame clones and drops some. Among some 400,000 clones listed, more than 85% were seen once. Sequences were obtained from peripheral blood. Receptor source: a human donor in a cohort sampled during active COVID-19.

The chain employs TRBV7-2 and TRBJ2-7; D unclear. This CDR3 region has 14 residues. Germline V gene data show CDR1 as SGHTA and CDR2 as FQGNSA. V shed 1 base and J shed 5 bases, with 12 bases lying between them. CDR3 sequence (DNA): TGTGCCAGCAGCTTAGGGGCAGGCCTGGACGAGCAGTACTTC. Its translation: CASSLGAGLDEQYF.

The J gene is TRBJ1-2, the V gene TRBV3-1 (or the pseudogene TRBV3-2); D remains ambiguous. Germline V CDR1 and CDR2: LGHDT, YNNKEL (reference sequence). The CDR3 consists of 14 residues. V dropped 4 bases and J dropped 1 base, with 10 bases sitting between them. The CDR3 here is CASSPLRFNYGYTF. CDR3 nucleotide sequence: TGTGCCAGCAGCCCCCTCCGTTTTAACTATGGCTACACCTTC.

The chain is built from TRBV28 and TRBJ1-6, with TRBD1 matching 8 bases. This CDR3 contains 15 residues. J was trimmed by 10 bases and V by 5 bases; bases with no gene match: 10. Germline V gene data show CDR1 as MDHEN and CDR2 as SYDVKM. CDR3 sequence (DNA): TGTGCCAGCAGTCTCAACCCGGGACAGGACTCACCCCTCCACTTT. Translation gives CASSLNPGQDSPLHF. The full variable domain, rest sourced from reference TRBV28 and TRBJ1-6, is DVKVTQSSRYLVKRTGEKVFLECVQDMDHENMFWYRQDPGLGLRLIYFSYDVKMKEKGDIPEGYSVSREKKERFSLILESASTNQTSMYLCASSLNPGQDSPLHFGNGTRLTVT.

The J gene is TRBJ1-4, the V gene TRBV18, with D perhaps TRBD1 (6 bases). Germline V lookup: CDR1 KGHSH, CDR2 LQKENI. This CDR3 spans 14 amino acids. The ends were cut back, 1 base at V and 4 bases at J, with 7 bases in the middle. CDR3 protein: CASSPQGVNEKLFF. In nucleotides, the CDR3 is TGTGCCAGCTCACCACAGGGGGTTAATGAAAAACTGTTTTTT.

This chain uses TRBV3-1 (or the pseudogene TRBV3-2) with TRBJ2-7; tentative D call: TRBD2 (5 bases). Trimming left V 4 bases short and J 2 bases short, with 12 bases between. This CDR3 has 14 amino acids. Germline V gives CDR1 LGHDT, CDR2 YNNKEL (reference sequence). The CDR3 here is CASSPPAGPYEQYF. CDR3 nucleotides: TGTGCCAGCAGCCCCCCGGCGGGCCCCTACGAGCAGTACTTC.

The chain recombines TRBV12-5 with TRBJ1-1, with D uncertain. V dropped 1 base and J dropped 0 bases, with 3 bases sitting between them. The CDR3 sequence is 13 residues long. Germline V lookup: CDR1 LGHNT, CDR2 FRNRAP. CDR3 sequence (DNA): TGTGCTAGTGGTTTGGGAGTGAACACTGAAGCTTTCTTT. This gives the protein CASGLGVNTEAFF.

Remarks on this clone: Being one base from a much bigger clone, this may be a read error. The rearrangement links TRBV11-2 to TRBJ2-2; 7 bases line up with TRBD1. This CDR3 has 13 residues. Germline V lookup: CDR1 SGHAT, CDR2 FQNNGV. V lost 6 bases and J lost 3; bases outside the gene matches: 1. CDR3 bases: TGTGCCAGCAGGACAGGGCACACCGGGGAGCTGTTTTTT. This translates into CASRTGHTGELFF.

The chain links TRBV18 to TRBJ2-2; 8 positions match TRBD1. V lost 3 bases to trimming and J lost 4 bases; unmatched junction nucleotides: 4. The CDR3 is 15 amino acids. Germline lookup yields CDR1 KGHSH and CDR2 LQKENI. This CDR3 reads CASSPLGQATGELFF. The CDR3 bases are TGTGCCAGCTCACCCCTGGGACAGGCCACCGGGGAGCTGTTTTTT.

The chain is built from TRBV6-1 and TRBJ1-2; D gene uncertain. This CDR3 region has 14 residues. Germline V lookup: CDR1 MNHNS, CDR2 SASEGT. V was shortened by 3 bases and J by 4 bases, with 12 bases between the two germline ends. The CDR3 sequence: CASSDTRDGYGYTF. DNA of the CDR3: TGTGCCAGCAGTGACACTAGGGATGGCTATGGCTACACCTTC.

The J gene is TRBJ2-1, the V gene TRBV29-1, with TRBD2 matching 10 bases. In germline, CDR1 is SQVTM, CDR2 ANQGSEA. J was trimmed by 4 bases and V by 4 bases; bases with no gene match: 16. The CDR3 has 18 amino acids. The CDR3 loop is CSVGPPLGLAGVYNEQFF. CDR3 sequence (DNA): TGCAGCGTTGGACCGCCCCTGGGGCTAGCGGGGGTTTACAATGAGCAGTTCTTC.

This chain joins TRBV30 and TRBJ1-2; D gene ambiguous. Germline V gene lookup returns CDR1 GTSNPN and CDR2 SVGIG (reference sequence). This CDR3 has 12 residues. Trimming left V 4 bases short and J 0 bases short, with 6 bases between. The CDR3 protein is CAWTVANYGYTF. CDR3 nucleotides: TGTGCCTGGACGGTAGCTAACTATGGCTACACCTTC.

The CDR3 bases are TGCAGCGTTGAAGGCAGGATGAGCACAGATACGCAGTATTTT. Translating it yields CSVEGRMSTDTQYF. The genes are TRBV29-1 and TRBJ2-3; D gene ambiguous. The V and J ends lost 1 base and 0 bases respectively, with 8 bases between them. Germline CDR1 reads SQVTM; CDR2 reads ANQGSEA. The CDR3 has 14 amino acids.

V gene TRBV2 combines with J gene TRBJ2-7; no reliable D call. V lost 7 bases to trimming and J lost 3 bases, with 16 bases between them. The CDR3 is 14 amino acids. Germline values: CDR1 SNHLY, CDR2 FYNNEI. CDR3 in amino acids: CASTRVRALYEQYF. CDR3 nucleotide sequence: TGTGCCAGCACTCGGGTGAGAGCCCTCTACGAGCAGTACTTC. Variable domain in full (rest from reference TRBV2 and TRBJ2-7): EPEVTQTPSHQVTQMGQEVILRCVPISNHLYFYWYRQILGQKVEFLVSFYNNEISEKSEIFDDQFSVERPDGSNFTLKIRSTKLEDSAMYFCASTRVRALYEQYFGPGTRLTVT.

The chain combines TRBV30 with TRBJ1-5; D remains ambiguous. The CDR3 runs 13 residues. Per the germline V gene, CDR1 is GTSNPN and CDR2 is SVGIG (reference sequence). V was clipped by 5 bases and J by 7 bases, with 15 bases between them. The CDR3 DNA reads as TGTGCCTGGTCCACCCAGTCTCAGCAGCCCCAGCATTTT. Amino acid sequence: CAWSTQSQQPQHF.

This sequence joins TRBV5-1 and TRBJ1-2, with D maybe TRBD1 (5 bases). The V gene's germline CDR1 is SGHRS and CDR2 YFSETQ. V dropped 4 bases and J dropped 0 bases, with 22 bases sitting between them. CDR3 length: 18 amino acids. CDR3 amino acids: CASSPWRGRSGTNYGYTF. The CDR3 bases are TGCGCCAGCAGCCCCTGGAGGGGTAGGTCTGGGACTAACTATGGCTACACCTTC.

This chain links TRBV5-8 with TRBJ1-6; 8 bases fit TRBD1. Germline loops: CDR1 SGHTS, CDR2 YDEGEE. The CDR3 runs to 14 residues. J was trimmed by 9 bases and V by 4 bases; bases with no gene match: 6. The chain's CDR3 is CASSPGQAVSPLHF. CDR3 bases: TGTGCCAGCAGCCCGGGACAGGCAGTTTCACCCCTCCACTTT.

V is TRBV9 and J is TRBJ2-7, with D possibly matching TRBD1 (6 bases). The germline CDR1 and CDR2 sequences are SGDLS and YYNGEE. This CDR3 is built from 15 residues. V was cut by 0 bases and J by 4 bases, with 14 bases left in between. The CDR3 reads CASSVEGTPSYEQYF. The CDR3 DNA reads TGTGCCAGCAGCGTAGAAGGGACACCTTCATACGAGCAGTACTTC.

This clone was seen a few times. The chain recombines TRBV19 with TRBJ2-5, with 12 bases fitting TRBD2. The CDR3 has 16 residues. Germline CDR1 is LNHDA and CDR2 is SQIVND (reference sequence). V lost 4 bases and J lost 6; bases outside the gene matches: 9. CDR3 nucleotide sequence: TGTGCCAGTAGTAGTCCTAGCGGGAGGGGGCGGAAGACCCAGTACTTC. Translated, it gives CASSSPSGRGRKTQYF.

The V call is TRBV25-1, the J call TRBJ2-1, with D maybe TRBD2 (6 bases). The CDR3 is 16 residues long. Germline V gives CDR1 MGHDK, CDR2 SYGVNS. V shed 4 bases and J shed 6 bases, with 19 bases lying between them. The DNA for the CDR3 is TGTGCCAGCAGTGGAACGGGACTCCTGTTTAGCAATGAGCAGTTCTTC. Translation gives CASSGTGLLFSNEQFF.

The gene calls are TRBV5-1 and TRBJ2-3; 13 nucleotides line up with TRBD2. Germline V gives CDR1 SGHRS, CDR2 YFSETQ. This CDR3 has 16 amino acids. The ends lost 4 bases at V and 4 bases at J; junction bases unmatched: 6. CDR3 DNA: TGCGCCAGCAGCCTCGGACTAGCGGGAGTCTCAGATACGCAGTATTTT. Amino acid sequence: CASSLGLAGVSDTQYF.

The chain uses TRBV7-8 and TRBJ2-1, with D tentatively TRBD2 (5 bases). CDR3 length: 18 residues. V lost 1 base to trimming and J lost 3 bases, with 19 bases between them. Germline CDR1 reads SGHVS; CDR2 reads FQNEAQ. CDR3 DNA: TGTGCCAGCAGCTTAGTAGTCGGGGATTATGGAAACTACAATGAGCAGTTCTTC. Translation: CASSLVVGDYGNYNEQFF.

The chain joins TRBV28 to TRBJ2-1; D remains ambiguous. The CDR3 sequence is 15 residues long. Per germline, CDR1 MDHEN and CDR2 SYDVKM. Trimming pared 5 bases from V and 5 bases from J, leaving 16 bases between. The CDR3 DNA follows: TGTGCCAGCAGTCCCCCGAGAGGAACGCACAATGAGCAGTTCTTC. Amino acids: CASSPPRGTHNEQFF.